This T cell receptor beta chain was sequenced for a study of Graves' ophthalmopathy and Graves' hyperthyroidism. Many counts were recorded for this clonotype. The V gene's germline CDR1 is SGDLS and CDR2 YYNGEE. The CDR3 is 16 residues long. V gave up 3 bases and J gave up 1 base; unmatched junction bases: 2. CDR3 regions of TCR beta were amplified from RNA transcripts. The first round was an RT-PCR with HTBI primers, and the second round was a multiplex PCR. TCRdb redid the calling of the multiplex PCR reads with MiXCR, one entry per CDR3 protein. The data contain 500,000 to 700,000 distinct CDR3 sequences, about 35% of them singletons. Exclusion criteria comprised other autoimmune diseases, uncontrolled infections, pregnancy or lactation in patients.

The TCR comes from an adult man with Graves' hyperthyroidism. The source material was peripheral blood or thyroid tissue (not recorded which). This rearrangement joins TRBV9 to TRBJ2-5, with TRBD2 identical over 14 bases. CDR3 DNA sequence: TGTGCCAGCAGCGCCGGACTAGCGGGGGGCCAAGAGACCCAGTACTTC. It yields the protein CASSAGLAGGQETQYF.